This TCR beta chain was sequenced for a study of cytomegalovirus exposure and HLA in healthy donors (TCRdb year 2017). Turning to the overall study: In an earlier analysis of some 610 of the donors, approximately 260 Gb of sequence data and approximately 120 million unique TCR beta sequences from 150 million to 200 million T cells were reported. Among the approximately 400 genotyped donors, around 81% belonged to the genetic ancestry cluster associated with self-reported Caucasian donors. A later analysis re-analyzed previously published TCR beta repertoires from several hundred donors and added high-resolution HLA genotyping to study TCR occurrence patterns. Besides the first cohort of some 670 subjects, a separate validation cohort made up of 120 different subjects was used. About 5 DR-DQ haplotypes were handled as single units for association and clustering, since linkage in the cohort was strong. The T cell repertoires of 666 subjects were profiled by immunosequencing and related to cytomegalovirus serostatus. Approximately 310 gigabases of sequencing data and roughly 81 million unique TCR sequences made up an early release that covered approximately 700 HLA-typed donors. Among about 400 genotyped donors of the cohort, an average of roughly 230,000 unique TCR beta nucleotide sequences was sequenced per donor, of which about 19% were non-productive. Donor age, sex, ethnicity and CMV serostatus were compiled together with the repertoire data. Rather than using new phenotypic data, the later analysis identified candidate immune exposures from TCR beta sequences and from how often those sequences occurred across donors. The study was designed to test whether signatures of past pathogen exposure could be identified by cataloging public T cell receptors. A later genetic analysis took genome-wide SNP genotypes for about three fifths of the roughly 670 donors and used that subset as a discovery cohort. To decide whether each TCR beta V gene segment behaved as functional or pseudogenic, an earlier analysis of some 540 of the donors relied on high-throughput TCR beta sequencing. HLA typing included class I and class II loci at four-digit resolution. The number of donors typed differed by locus, with about 620-630 for A, B, C, DRB1 and DQB1, around 560 for DQA1, 606 for DPA1, and 450 to 480 for DPB1. Every repertoire in the discovery cohort had been generated on one and the same sequencing platform. To predict cytomegalovirus infection status, the study brought together high-throughput TCR immunosequencing, statistical association of individual TCRs with disease status, and machine learning. What the authors observed across the whole study: At a false discovery rate of 0.05, a later analysis linked around 15,000 TCR beta sequences to specific HLA alleles. Because counts were too low, around 17 rarely observed V segments, including chromosome 9 orphons, were left out of the earlier analysis of a few hundred of the donors. CMV serostatus was the only immune exposure information available for the cohort. While some public TCRs were present in many individuals, most TCR sequences turned up only very rarely across donors. In an earlier analysis of more than 500 of the donors, most TCR beta V segments appeared in productive rearrangements about 90% or about 30% of the time, broadly matching IMGT annotations. In vitro tests confirmed that a few of the cytomegalovirus-associated TCR beta chains recognize cytomegalovirus antigens. In a later analysis, HLA-associated TCR beta chains were found to be more clonally expanded and to have lower generation probabilities than equally common non-associated chains. Linkage disequilibrium might explain the correlated functional status among segregating V segments, but an unknown experimental factor could not be excluded. Some IMGT-functional V segments, including TRBV6-2 and TRBV6-3, could not be distinguished by the 87-base-pair reads and were therefore excluded. The presence/absence analyses assumed that sequencing depth was roughly uniform across donors, and that assumption may not be true. A further reported finding was that TCR beta sequences accurately predicted the HLA-A and HLA-B alleles for most subjects in the first cohort. This cohort had only TCR beta chains sequenced, and the lack of alpha or paired-chain data limited which features could be detected. When HLA alleles, especially DR and DQ, strongly co-occurred, TCR associations were difficult to assign to individual alleles. In a later analysis, most CMV-associated TCR beta chains were found to appear HLA-restricted, with HLA associations seemingly driven largely by CMV exposure. According to a later analysis, TCR association rates differed among HLA loci, with DRB1 alleles showing the most associated TCRs and HLA-C alleles showing the fewest. A cluster of highly shared sequence variants was judged likely to be a technical artifact of the sequencing pipeline. Because HLA typing was unavailable for some donors at each locus, only the typed subset was used in association tests. Cytomegalovirus status was reported to be diagnosed by the classifier with high specificity and sensitivity in both the original and validation cohorts. A total of roughly 160 TCR beta chains were listed by the study as associated with cytomegalovirus. In a later genetic analysis, fewer N-insertions in productive TCRs were reported among donors in an Asian-associated ancestry cluster than the roughly 640-donor mean. It was suggested by the authors that the approach could potentially be generalized to other disease states and immunological phenotypes. In a later analysis, several top co-occurrence clusters were reported to appear linked to parvovirus B19, influenza, CMV and Epstein-Barr virus. An association between a missense DCLRE1C variant and V-gene and J-gene trimming of TCR beta chains was found in a later genetic analysis and replicated in an independent cohort.

Between the V and J ends, shortened by 2 bases and 3 bases respectively, the junction contains 14 bases. From the cysteine through the phenylalanine, the CDR3 covers 15 amino acids. The entry retains the CDR3 DNA only, 45 bases that are in frame from base 1. CDR1 and CDR2 were assigned from the germline V gene as SGHTA and FQGTGA. The cohort was made up of about 670 healthy bone marrow donors. All cohort members were sampled while nominally healthy, although unrecorded immune exposures were likely present. The donor was CMV seropositive and was included in the group of 250 to 300 seropositive cohort members. Each donor provided a peripheral blood sample, and peripheral blood mononuclear cells were used for TCR beta sequencing. The Qiagen DNeasy Blood Extraction Kit was used to extract genomic DNA from the blood cell samples. A note on this clone: Its recognized antigen is unknown. Within one base of it there is no much larger clone, and no base qualities were kept.

The protocol used for the library was the immunoSEQ multiplex PCR assay. For the multiplex PCR, a mixture combining 60 forward primers for TCR Vbeta segments and 13 reverse primers for TCR Jbeta segments was used. A multiplex PCR assay on genomic DNA amplified the CDR3 region of rearranged TCR beta genes. On the Illumina HiSeq System, the amplified TCR beta libraries were sequenced as 87-base-pair reads. The study's own analysis went as follows. A later analysis tallied roughly 76 million unique TCR beta chains across the 610 or so repertoires, and approximately 12 million of those chains were shared by two or more donors. Raw reads were error-corrected and collapsed into unique sequences with a nearest-neighbor algorithm that merged closely related sequences to remove PCR and sequencing errors. To assign V, D and J gene segments, CDR3 sequences were aligned to IMGT reference sequences. For a sequence to be retained, a match of at least six nucleotides to both a V gene segment and a J gene segment was required. A rearrangement counted as productive if the CDR3 had no stop codons and remained in frame with V and J, and every other rearrangement counted as non-productive. Following IMGT convention, CDR3 was defined as the stretch from the second conserved V-encoded cysteine up to the conserved J-encoded phenylalanine. The earlier analysis of a few hundred of the donors excluded sequences that lacked an unambiguous match to a single V gene segment. In an earlier analysis of 587 of the donors, V segments were called functional above 56.7% productive rearrangements and were called segregating when the between-donor standard deviation exceeded 5%. A statistical classification framework was built for diagnosing cytomegalovirus status from the catalog of TCR beta chain sequences. In a later analysis, TCR nucleotide sequences were compared against IMGT/GENE-DB human TR gene sequences so that V and J genes could be assigned. Using the TCRdist pipeline, a later analysis assigned CDR3 sequences along with most-parsimonious VDJ recombination scenarios. In a later analysis, each TCR beta chain was defined by its CDR3 amino acid sequence together with its V-gene family, and reads without a unique V-gene family were excluded. A later analysis removed several hundred highly shared, low-generation-probability nucleotide sequences to deal with suspected cross-contamination and a sequencing artifact. A later analysis calculated a clonal expansion index for each public chain from normalized within-repertoire ranks of inferred template counts. In a later analysis, generation probabilities were computed using a VDJ recombination model fitted to out-of-frame rearrangements, and the results were checked against IGoR. In a later analysis, hypergeometric tests were used to score TCR-TCR, TCR-HLA and TCR-CMV co-occurrence, with a repertoire-size bias correction applied to TCR pairs. In a later analysis, false discovery rates were estimated by permuting HLA or CMV assignments 20 times. In a later analysis, co-occurring TCRs were grouped using DBSCAN, and TCRdist sequence similarity was added for clustering within HLA-allele-positive subsets. For co-occurrence clustering, repertoires with fewer than 30,000 or more than 120,000 public chains were excluded, along with roughly 5 repertoires with anomalous nucleotide sharing. In TCRdb, the immuneACCESS table is reduced to in-frame sequences with V and J assigned. These tables do not hold every clone; where another copy was compared, an unresolved V gene accounts for under half, and the others remain unexplained. V and J calls and clone size follow that table, whereas D and trimming were derived from the DNA. Counted in this sample were about 140,000 clones; about three quarters of them appeared once. The top ten constitute less than 1.5% of the sample.

The material sequenced was PBMCs. The clonotype originates from a male donor in good health and CMV-seropositive. The chain joins TRBV7-3 to TRBJ2-7; a weak D assignment points to TRBD1 (6 bases agree). The DNA sequence reads TGTGCCAGCAGCTTAGGTAAGGGACAAAGCTACGAGCAGTACTTC. Translated, it reads CASSLGKGQSYEQYF. Outside the CDR3, residues come from the reference TRBV7-3 and TRBJ2-7 proteins, so the full variable domain is: GAGVSQTPSNKVTEKGKYVELRCDPISGHTALYWYRQSLGQGPEFLIYFQGTGAADDSGLPNDRFFAVRPEGSVSTLKIQRTERGDSAVYLCASSLGKGQSYEQYFGPGTRLTVT.